This record covers a single TCR beta chain. This sample is part of a study of T-cell memory formation after mild COVID-19. From germline, CDR1 is DFQATT and CDR2 SNEGSKA (reference sequence). V lost 1 base and J lost 0; bases outside the gene matches: 5. CDR3 length: 15 amino acids. TCRdb used MiXCR to reprocess the 5' RACE reads, holding one entry per CDR3 protein. Here the sample spans a few hundred thousand distinct CDR3 sequences, roughly 24% being singletons. The V gene is TRBV20-1, the J gene TRBJ2-7; 8 bases are shared with TRBD2. The receptor's source is an adult woman who had mild COVID-19 (a few samples of this study predate the infection). Cell type and time point are not known. Sequencing input: PBMCs or a T cell subset sorted from them (not recorded which). CDR3 amino acids: CSARGGAGGSYEQYF. CDR3 DNA: TGCAGTGCTAGAGGAGGTGCGGGGGGCTCCTACGAGCAGTACTTC.